These 7 T cell receptor beta chains originate from one sample sequenced in a study of control samples from healthy donors and cancer patients. Profiling relied on immunoSEQ multiplex PCR, and the TCRdb table lists in-frame clones only, not all of them. The data show roughly 150,000 clones, just over 85% seen once. Sequencing was done on a sample of blood. The receptors shown here come from a man younger than 35 in good health.

This sequence joins TRBV28 and TRBJ2-7; TRBD1 aligns across 9 bases. CDR1 is MDHEN, CDR2 SYDVKM, per germline. V was clipped by 9 bases and J by 2 bases; unmatched bases: 5. The CDR3 has 13 residues. This CDR3 is CASEGQGAYEQYF. The CDR3 DNA reads as TGTGCCAGTGAGGGACAGGGAGCCTACGAGCAGTACTTC.

DNA of the CDR3: TGTGCCAGCAGCCCCGGGGGGGCGAACACCGGGGAGCTGTTTTTT. As protein: CASSPGGANTGELFF. The V call is TRBV7-3, the J call TRBJ2-2; 8 bases match TRBD2. The CDR3 is 15 residues long. V trimming: 5 bases; J trimming: 0 bases; junction bases outside the gene matches: 2. Per the germline V gene, CDR1 is SGHTA and CDR2 is FQGTGA. Full variable domain (outside the CDR3, taken from reference TRBV7-3 and TRBJ2-2): GAGVSQTPSNKVTEKGKYVELRCDPISGHTALYWYRQSLGQGPEFLIYFQGTGAADDSGLPNDRFFAVRPEGSVSTLKIQRTERGDSAVYLCASSPGGANTGELFFGEGSRLTVL.

The chain uses TRBV4-1 and TRBJ1-6, with D maybe TRBD1 (6 bases). CDR3 length equals 21 residues. Trimming stripped 0 bases from V and 5 bases from J, with 26 bases between. Per the germline V gene, CDR1 is MGHRA and CDR2 is YSYEKL. The CDR3 loop is CASSQDYRPSRGALNNSPLHF. For the CDR3, the DNA is TGCGCCAGCAGCCAAGATTATAGGCCTTCTCGGGGGGCTTTAAATAATTCACCCCTCCACTTT.

V usage is TRBV7-9 and J usage is TRBJ1-1; 11 bases line up with TRBD1. CDR1 is SEHNR, CDR2 FQNEAQ, per germline (reference sequence). The CDR3 loop spans 16 amino acids. The V gene end was trimmed by 5 bases and the J gene end by 6 bases; junction bases not matched to a gene: 11. The CDR3 spells CASSPDQGQGVSEAFF. As DNA, the CDR3 is TGTGCCAGCAGCCCAGATCAGGGACAGGGGGTATCTGAAGCTTTCTTT.

The chain links TRBV7-2 to TRBJ2-5, with D possibly being TRBD1 (8 bases). V lost 5 bases, J lost 4 bases, and 20 bases lay in between. The CDR3 length is 16 residues. Germline loops: CDR1 SGHTA, CDR2 FQGNSA. CDR3 region: CASSLARNRGGETQYF. CDR3 DNA: TGTGCCAGCAGCCTGGCTCGAAACAGGGGGGGAGAGACCCAGTACTTC.

The chain carries TRBV5-4 and TRBJ2-3; the match to TRBD2 covers 13 bases. CDR3 length: 15 residues. The junction had 5 bases not matched to a gene; V was cut back by 2 bases and J by 8 bases. Per the germline V gene, CDR1 is SGHNT and CDR2 is YYREEE (reference sequence). CDR3 loop: CASSFGTSGTPTQYF. CDR3 sequence (DNA): TGTGCCAGCAGCTTTGGGACTAGCGGGACACCTACGCAGTATTTT.

The chain joins TRBV12-3 or TRBV12-4 to TRBJ1-2; D might be TRBD1 (5 bases). CDR3 length equals 13 residues. Trimming removed 8 bases from V and 8 bases from J, with 18 bases in between. Here the CDR3 reads CASQGPGTRGYTF. The CDR3 bases are TGTGCCAGCCAGGGACCAGGGACTAGGGGCTACACCTTC.